One and the same sample provided the 24 T cell receptor beta chains below, sequenced in a study of regulatory T cells in long-lasting Graves disease. Time point given: persistent/refractory GD, antithyroid drugs over 5 years with positive TRAb. Isolated PBMC RNA provided the starting material for the TCR library. Assembly of TCR beta libraries relied on iRepertoire HTBI primers together with Arm-PCR of CDR3 regions. MiXCR was run by TCRdb on the multiplex PCR reads, yielding one entry per CDR3 protein. Of roughly 400,000 distinct CDR3 sequences listed, 21% were seen once; the top ten hold 14%. The sample was peripheral blood mononuclear cells (PBMCs), taken when the disease was refractory, from a patient treated with antithyroid drugs. Source of these receptors: a female donor with Graves disease.

This clonotype was counted at least ten times. The chain joins TRBV20-1 to TRBJ1-1; tentative D call: TRBD1 (6 bases). There are 14 residues in the CDR3. The ends were cut back, 5 bases at V and 1 base at J, with 14 bases in the middle. Germline lookup yields CDR1 DFQATT and CDR2 SNEGSKA (reference sequence). The CDR3 DNA reads as TGCAGTGCTCCTCACCGGGGACAGAACACTGAAGCTTTCTTT. Amino acids: CSAPHRGQNTEAFF.

This clonotype has at least ten counts. The chain uses TRBV6-5 and TRBJ2-5; TRBD2 aligns across 9 bases. With 0 bases clipped from V and 3 bases from J, the junction kept 8 bases outside the gene matches. Germline-derived CDR1 and CDR2 are MNHEY and SVGAGI. The CDR3 spans 17 residues. DNA for the CDR3: TGTGCCAGCAGTTACTCGGGGGCTAGCGGGACTAAAGAGACCCAGTACTTC. It yields the protein CASSYSGASGTKETQYF.

This clonotype was recorded at least ten times. The CDR3 protein is CASTDRIGEANYGYTF. The DNA of the CDR3 is TGCGCCAGCACCGATCGGATAGGTGAAGCTAACTATGGCTACACCTTC. The gene calls are TRBV5-1 and TRBJ1-2; D is unclear. V lost 6 bases and J lost 0, with 18 bases in between. Germline CDR1 SGHRS, CDR2 YFSETQ. The CDR3 totals 16 residues.

This clonotype was seen many times. This chain links TRBV24-1 with TRBJ2-2; D ambiguous. The CDR3 runs to 14 residues. Deletions cut 3 bases from V and 3 bases from J, with 7 bases between. Germline CDR1 and CDR2: KGHDR and SFDVKD. The CDR3 DNA reads as TGTGCCACCAGTGATCCCTCGGACACCGGGGAGCTGTTTTTT. Translation gives CATSDPSDTGELFF.

The table lists this clonotype with many counts. The CDR3 loop is CASSPGSQETQYF. CDR3 sequence (DNA): TGTGCCAGCAGCCCGGGATCCCAAGAGACCCAGTACTTC. V gene TRBV18 combines with J gene TRBJ2-5, with a weak D call TRBD2 (5 bases). V dropped 8 bases and J dropped 1 base, with 11 bases sitting between them. This CDR3 has 13 residues. In germline, CDR1 is KGHSH, CDR2 LQKENI.

The chain couples TRBV20-1 to TRBJ2-7; D is ambiguous. CDR1 and CDR2 (germline): DFQATT, SNEGSKA (reference sequence). The CDR3 spans 12 residues. V lost 8 bases and J lost 3, with 14 bases in between. The CDR3, as DNA: TGCAGTCTGTTCAGCGCCAACTACGAGCAGTACTTC. Translation: CSLFSANYEQYF.

This chain uses TRBV4-1 with TRBJ2-4; TRBD2 matches 11 bases. The CDR3 has 18 residues. Germline loops: CDR1 MGHRA, CDR2 YSYEKL. J gave up 5 bases and V 0 bases, and 9 bases lay outside the gene matches. CDR3 sequence: CASSQDPTSGSLENIQYF. The CDR3 coding sequence is TGCGCCAGCAGCCAAGATCCCACTAGCGGGAGTCTGGAAAACATTCAGTACTTC.

This clonotype came up a few times. The chain has TRBV3-1 and TRBJ2-5; TRBD1 is a possible D gene (5 bases). The ends were cut back, 0 bases at V and 3 bases at J, with 17 bases in the middle. Germline CDR1 and CDR2: LGHDT and YNNKEL (reference sequence). CDR3 length: 17 residues. Written as DNA, the CDR3 is TGTGCCAGCAGCCAAGATCGACTGGGTTGGGGCGAAGAGACCCAGTACTTC. This translates into CASSQDRLGWGEETQYF.

About this clonotype itself: At one end, the junction sequence differs from germline, possibly due to a read error. The V call is TRBV5-4, the J call TRBJ2-5; 8 nucleotides align to TRBD2. Germline V lookup: CDR1 SGHNT, CDR2 YYREEE (reference sequence). CDR3 length: 18 residues. This CDR3 reads CTSIDFFISGEPQETQYF. The CDR3 bases are TGTACCAGCATCGACTTTTTCATTAGCGGGGAACCACAAGAGACCCAGTACTTC. The full variable domain, its missing parts supplied by reference TRBV5-4 and TRBJ2-5, is ETGVTQSPTHLIKTRGQQVTLRCSSQSGHNTVSWYQQALGQGPQFIFQYYREEENGRGNFPPRFSGLQFPNYSSELNVNALELDDSALYLCTSIDFFISGEPQETQYFGPGTRLLVL.

The chain uses TRBV6-1 and TRBJ2-7, with 8 bases lining up with TRBD2. V was pared by 7 bases and J by 6 bases, with 8 bases of the junction left unmatched. Germline CDR1 reads MNHNS; CDR2 reads SASEGT. The CDR3 totals 13 residues. The CDR3: CASTTGGIAEQYF. DNA of the CDR3: TGTGCCAGCACTACGGGAGGGATCGCCGAGCAGTACTTC.

In its sample, this clonotype was seen many times. This chain connects TRBV27 to TRBJ2-5; 7 nucleotides agree with TRBD2. The V gene's germline CDR1 is MNHEY and CDR2 SMNVEV (reference sequence). CDR3 length: 14 residues. Losses at the gene ends were 3 bases for V and 5 bases for J; bases not matched to a gene: 6. Here the CDR3 DNA reads TGTGCCAGCAGTTTCGGGGGAGGGCCGGAGACCCAGTACTTC. Amino acids: CASSFGGGPETQYF.

This clonotype has just a few counts. V gene TRBV6-1 combines with J gene TRBJ2-3; D unresolved. Germline values: CDR1 MNHNS, CDR2 SASEGT. This CDR3 has 12 amino acids. V lost 8 bases and J 4 bases, leaving 10 bases between the germline ends. CDR3 nucleotide sequence: TGTGCCAGCGGACGGATAGCAGATACGCAGTATTTT. It is translated as CASGRIADTQYF.

The chain recombines TRBV28 with TRBJ2-1; D is ambiguous. The V and J ends lost 6 bases and 9 bases respectively, with 12 bases between them. Germline assignment: CDR1 MDHEN and CDR2 SYDVKM. The CDR3 has 12 amino acids. The CDR3 nucleotides read TGTGCCAGCAGCCATGACGGGCGTGAGCAGTTCTTC. Translating it yields CASSHDGREQFF.

This chain links TRBV6-1 with TRBJ2-1, with D tentatively TRBD2 (6 bases). The CDR3 consists of 13 residues. Germline loops: CDR1 MNHNS, CDR2 SASEGT. V lost 7 bases and J lost 6, with 13 bases in between. CDR3 in amino acids: CASTRLGGNEQFF. As DNA, the CDR3 is TGTGCCAGCACCCGACTAGGAGGCAATGAGCAGTTCTTC.

This clonotype was seen at least ten times. The genes are TRBV11-2 and TRBJ1-4; a possible D gene is TRBD1 (6 bases). The CDR3 has 15 amino acids. The germline V and J ends were trimmed by 5 bases and 5 bases, with 15 bases remaining between them. Germline loops: CDR1 SGHAT, CDR2 FQNNGV. The CDR3: CASSRGGRLNEKLFF. As DNA, the CDR3 is TGTGCCAGCAGCCGCGGGGGGCGATTGAATGAAAAACTGTTTTTT.

The CDR3, as DNA: TGTGCCAGCAGTCCGGAAACAACTAATGAAAAACTGTTTTTT. It translates to CASSPETTNEKLFF. The chain combines TRBV12-3 or TRBV12-4 with TRBJ1-4; the D is unclear. The CDR3 is 14 residues long. The V end lost 5 bases, the J end lost 0 bases, and 7 bases lay between the germline ends.

This clonotype showed up just a few times. The V and J genes are TRBV20-1 and TRBJ2-5; 8 nucleotides align to TRBD1. The CDR3 totals 16 residues. CDR1 and CDR2 from the germline V gene are DFQATT and SNEGSKA (reference sequence). V shed 0 bases, J shed 5 bases, and the junction held 11 bases outside the gene matches. The CDR3: CSARDLADRAGETQYF. In DNA form, the CDR3 reads TGCAGTGCTAGAGACCTTGCGGACAGGGCGGGCGAGACCCAGTACTTC.

This clonotype has at least ten counts. This rearrangement joins TRBV6-1 to TRBJ2-7, with D possibly matching TRBD1 (7 bases). The germline CDR1 and CDR2 sequences are MNHNS and SASEGT. The germline V and J ends were trimmed by 6 bases and 0 bases, with 21 bases remaining between them. This CDR3 is 17 amino acids long. The CDR3 DNA follows: TGTGCCAGCAGCCCTCGGCAGGGGGGAACTCGCTCCTACGAGCAGTACTTC. Its protein is CASSPRQGGTRSYEQYF.

Only a few counts were recorded for this clonotype. This chain links TRBV20-1 with TRBJ2-3; maybe TRBD2 (6 bases). Germline V CDR1 and CDR2: DFQATT, SNEGSKA (reference sequence). This CDR3 comprises 14 residues. Trimming stripped 2 bases from V and 2 bases from J, with 11 bases between. CDR3 protein: CSARSGGATDTQYF. The CDR3 nucleotides are TGCAGTGCTAGAAGCGGCGGGGCCACAGATACGCAGTATTTT.

Points on this clonotype: A read error is possible here, since a much larger clone lies one base away. The gene calls are TRBV12-3 or TRBV12-4 and TRBJ1-2, with a possible D match to TRBD1 (5 bases). The CDR3 is 13 residues long. The germline V and J ends were trimmed by 8 bases and 4 bases, with 14 bases remaining between them. CDR3 bases: TGTGCCAGCGGTAGGGACGGATTCTATGGCTACACCTTC. Translation: CASGRDGFYGYTF.

The rearrangement joins TRBV28 to TRBJ2-1; 8 bases line up with TRBD2. Trimming took 11 bases from V and 7 from J; bases not matched to a gene: 13. The CDR3 is made up of 14 amino acids. Germline CDR1 MDHEN, CDR2 SYDVKM. CDR3 in DNA: TGTGCCGCCGGGGGGGCGGGAGGTACGAATGAGCAGTTCTTC. Translating gives CAAGGAGGTNEQFF.

The V and J genes are TRBV5-1 and TRBJ2-2; TRBD2 is a possible D gene (5 bases). The V gene's germline CDR1 is SGHRS and CDR2 YFSETQ. The CDR3 spans 14 residues. Trimming removed 5 bases at V and 6 bases at J, with 14 bases between. CDR3 nucleotide sequence: TGCGCCAGCAGACCTGAGGGCCGCGCCGGGGAGCTGTTTTTT. As protein: CASRPEGRAGELFF. Drawing the rest from reference TRBV5-1 and TRBJ2-2, the complete variable domain is KAGVTQTPRYLIKTRGQQVTLSCSPISGHRSVSWYQQTPGQGLQFLFEYFSETQRNKGNFPGRFSGRQFSNSRSEMNVSTLELGDSALYLCASRPEGRAGELFFGEGSRLTVL.

Ten or more counts support this clonotype. V is TRBV11-2 and J is TRBJ2-5; D call uncertain. Between the trimmed V and J ends, which lost 0 bases and 5 bases, there was a span of 16 bases. CDR1 and CDR2 (germline): SGHAT, FQNNGV. The CDR3 is 16 amino acids. The CDR3: CASSLEALGSIETQYF. The CDR3 DNA sequence: TGTGCCAGCAGCTTAGAAGCTTTAGGATCTATTGAGACCCAGTACTTC. The full variable domain, with the rest looked up from reference TRBV11-2 and TRBJ2-5, is EAGVAQSPRYKIIEKRQSVAFWCNPISGHATLYWYQQILGQGPKLLIQFQNNGVVDDSQLPKDRFSAERLKGVDSTLKIQPAKLEDSAVYLCASSLEALGSIETQYFGPGTRLLVL.

This clonotype was recorded a few times. The chain is built from TRBV20-1 and TRBJ2-4, with D uncertain. Trimming left V 0 bases short and J 15 bases short, with 12 bases between. This CDR3 has 11 residues. Germline CDR1 and CDR2: DFQATT and SNEGSKA (reference sequence). CDR3 DNA: TGCAGTGCTAGAGATACCCCTAGATCGTACTTC. This codes for CSARDTPRSYF.